The clone carrying this TCR beta chain was seen a handful of times. Its antigen remains unknown. Second doses that came at about 4 or about 12 weeks were put together. TCRdb's table, derived via immunoSEQ multiplex PCR, lists solely in-frame clones and lacks some. The table lists about 150,000 clones, roughly nine tenths of them singletons, with less than 1.5% in the top ten. The V end was cut by 3 bases, the J end by 7 bases, with 18 bases between. This CDR3 region has 15 residues. Germline CDR1 reads SGHAT; CDR2 reads FQDESV (reference sequence). These data are taken from a study of T cell responses to AZD1222 COVID-19 vaccine. Study observations and caveats: Reportedly, nearly half the spike-specific TCRs target unmutated variant regions. The donors showed a predominance of white British ancestry and of females, with possible underestimation of clonal diversity.

The input for sequencing was peripheral blood, taken 28 days after the second AZD1222 dose. The V call is TRBV11-1, the J call TRBJ2-5; D is possibly TRBD2 (5 bases). This TCR was recovered from an adult who received the AZD1222 COVID-19 vaccine. CDR3 amino acids: CASSFGRGAGGTQYF. The CDR3, as DNA: TGTGCCAGCAGCTTCGGTCGAGGCGCGGGCGGGACCCAGTACTTC. The whole variable domain, remainder taken from reference TRBV11-1 and TRBJ2-5, is EAEVAQSPRYKITEKSQAVAFWCDPISGHATLYWYRQILGQGPELLVQFQDESVVDDSQLPKDRFSAERLKGVDSTLKIQPAELGDSAMYLCASSFGRGAGGTQYFGPGTRLLVL.